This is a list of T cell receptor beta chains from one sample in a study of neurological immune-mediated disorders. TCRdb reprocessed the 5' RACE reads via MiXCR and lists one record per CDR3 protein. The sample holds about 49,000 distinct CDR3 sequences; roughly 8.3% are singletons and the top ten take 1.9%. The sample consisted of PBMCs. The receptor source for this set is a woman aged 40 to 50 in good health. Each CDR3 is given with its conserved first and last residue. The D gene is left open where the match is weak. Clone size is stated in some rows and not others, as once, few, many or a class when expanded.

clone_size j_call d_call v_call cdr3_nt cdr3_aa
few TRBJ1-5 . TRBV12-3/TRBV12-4 TGTGCCAGCACCCCCGGAGGGGTCCTACCAAGGCAGCCCCAGCATTTT CASTPGGVLPRQPQHF
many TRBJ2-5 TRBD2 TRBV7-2 TGTGCCAGCAGCTCTCCGGGACTAGCGGGAGTGCGAGAGACCCAGTACTTC CASSSPGLAGVRETQYF
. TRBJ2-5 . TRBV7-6 TGTGCCAGCGGTACCGGTGAGACCGAGTACTTC CASGTGETEYF
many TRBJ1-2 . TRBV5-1 TGCGCCAGCAGCCCGGTCGGGGCCCTCGCTGGCGGCTACACCTTC CASSPVGALAGGYTF
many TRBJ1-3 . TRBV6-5 TGTGCCAGCAGTTACTCGATGGCAGGGGCTGGAAACACCATATATTTT CASSYSMAGAGNTIYF
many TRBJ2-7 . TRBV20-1 TGCAGTGCCATAAACGGACTGAAGGACAACGGCGAGCAGTACTTC CSAINGLKDNGEQYF
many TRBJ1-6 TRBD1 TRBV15 TGTGCCACCAGCAGGCCGGGACAGGGTGTCGATTCACCCCTCCACTTT CATSRPGQGVDSPLHF
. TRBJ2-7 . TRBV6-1 TGTGCCAGCAGTGCAGCAGGCGTGAGCTCCTACGAGCAGTACTTC CASSAAGVSSYEQYF
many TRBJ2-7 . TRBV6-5 TGTGCCAGCAGTTACTCGGGGGGTTTCTCCTACGAGCAGTACTTC CASSYSGGFSYEQYF
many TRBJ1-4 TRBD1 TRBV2 TGTGCCAGCGGCGGGACAGGGAATAGAAAACTGTTTTTT CASGGTGNRKLFF
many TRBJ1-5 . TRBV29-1 TGCAGCGTTGGGGCGCACAATCAGCCCCAGCATTTT CSVGAHNQPQHF
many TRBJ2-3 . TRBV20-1 TGCAGTGCTAGAGTAGACAAAGATACGCAGTATTTT CSARVDKDTQYF
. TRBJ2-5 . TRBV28 TGTGCCAGCAGTTTATTGGAGGGACCACAAGAGACCCAGTACTTC CASSLLEGPQETQYF
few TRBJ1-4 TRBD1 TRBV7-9 TGTGCCAGCAGTACCAACAGGGGGGTGGAAAAACTGTTTTTT CASSTNRGVEKLFF
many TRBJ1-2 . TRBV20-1 TGCAGTGCTTACACACTCACAGGGACTAACTATGGCTACACCTTC CSAYTLTGTNYGYTF
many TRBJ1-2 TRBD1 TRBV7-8 TGTGCCAGCAGCTTAAGGGACAGAGTAACTCCCCACTATGGCTACACCTTC CASSLRDRVTPHYGYTF
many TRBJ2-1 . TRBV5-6 TGTGCCAGCAGCTTGAGTGGCGGGGCTACCTACAATGAGCAGTTCTTC CASSLSGGATYNEQFF
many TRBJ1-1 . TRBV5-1 TGTGCCAGCAGCCTGCGTTTGAACACTGAAGCTTTCTTT CASSLRLNTEAFF
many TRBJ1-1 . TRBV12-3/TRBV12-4 TGTGCCAGCAGTTTAATTCTAGGGGAATTTGGTGAAGCTTTCTTT CASSLILGEFGEAFF
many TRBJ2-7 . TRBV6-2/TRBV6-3 TGTGCCAGCAGTTACTCACTTGGGCCCAGCGAGCAGTACTTC CASSYSLGPSEQYF
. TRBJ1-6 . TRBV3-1 TGTTCCAGCAGCCAAGTAGTCATGGAGTCTTGGAATTCACCCCTCCACTTT CSSSQVVMESWNSPLHF
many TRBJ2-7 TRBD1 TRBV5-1 TGCGCCAGCAGCTCGGGACAGGTCGGTAAGCAGTACTTC CASSSGQVGKQYF
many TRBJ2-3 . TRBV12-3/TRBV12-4 TGTGCCAGCAGCTCGACAGGGGAGGGGCGTACGCAGTATTTT CASSSTGEGRTQYF
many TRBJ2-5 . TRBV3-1 TGTGCCAGCAGCCTAAAGGTCGGGTCGAGACGGGGGGAGACCCAGTACTTC CASSLKVGSRRGETQYF
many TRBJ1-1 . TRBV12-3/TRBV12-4 TGTGCCAGCAGGAAGGGGGTAAGGAACACTGAAGCTTTCTTT CASRKGVRNTEAFF
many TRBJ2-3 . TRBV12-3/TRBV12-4 TGTGCCAGCAGTTTACGTCGGCGGCCGGGCACAGATACGCAGTATTTT CASSLRRRPGTDTQYF
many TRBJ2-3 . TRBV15 TGTGCCACCAGCAGACGTCAGGACAGTACAGATACGCAGTATTTT CATSRRQDSTDTQYF
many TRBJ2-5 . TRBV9 TGTGCCAGCAGCGTAGACAGGGCGGAGACCCAGTACTTC CASSVDRAETQYF
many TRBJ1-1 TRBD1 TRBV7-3 TGTGCCAGCAGCTCGACAGGGGGGGTGGGCACTGAAGCTTTCTTT CASSSTGGVGTEAFF
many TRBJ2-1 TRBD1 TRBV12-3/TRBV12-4 TGTGCCAGCAGACCGGACAGGGCCAATGAGCAGTTCTTC CASRPDRANEQFF
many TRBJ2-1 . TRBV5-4 TGTGCCAGCAGCTTGGGCGGCAGCGAGCAGTTCTTC CASSLGGSEQFF
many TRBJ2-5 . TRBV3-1 TGTGCCAGCAGCCAAGATAGAGAAGAGACCCAGTACTTC CASSQDREETQYF
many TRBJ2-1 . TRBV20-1 TGCAGTGCTAGAGGGGGTTACGGGGGCTTCTACAATGAGCAGTTCTTC CSARGGYGGFYNEQFF
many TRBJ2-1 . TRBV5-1 TGCGCCAGCAGCTTGAAAGTCCAGCTCGCCTACAATGAGCAGTTCTTC CASSLKVQLAYNEQFF
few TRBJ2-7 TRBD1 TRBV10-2 TGCGCCAGCAGTGAGTCCGGGGACAGCTCCTACGAGCAGTACTTC CASSESGDSSYEQYF
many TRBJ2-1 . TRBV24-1 TGTGCCACCAGTGTTGGAGGGGGTGCCTTCGATGAGCAGTTCTTC CATSVGGGAFDEQFF
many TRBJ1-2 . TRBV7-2 TGTGCCAGCAGCTTAGGAGGGAACTATGGCTACACCTTC CASSLGGNYGYTF
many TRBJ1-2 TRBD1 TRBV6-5 TGTGCCAGCAGCGGACAGGTCCGGGATAGCTATGGCTACACCTTC CASSGQVRDSYGYTF
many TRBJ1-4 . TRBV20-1 TGCAGTGCTAGTCCCGGGGCCACTAATGAAAAACTGTTTTTT CSASPGATNEKLFF
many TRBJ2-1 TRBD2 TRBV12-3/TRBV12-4 TGTGCCAGCAGTCCCCGGGGGGGTAGCGGGACCTACAATGAGCAGTTCTTC CASSPRGGSGTYNEQFF
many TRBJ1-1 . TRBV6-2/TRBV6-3 TGTGCCAGCAGTGACCGGACGGGAACTGAAGCTTTCTTT CASSDRTGTEAFF
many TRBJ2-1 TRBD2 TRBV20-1 TGCAGTGCTAGAGAAACCGCTAGCGGCCACAATGAGCAGTTCTTC CSARETASGHNEQFF
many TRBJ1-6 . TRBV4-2 TGTGCCAGCAGCCGCACGGGGAGACAGTTAAATTCACCCCTCCACTTT CASSRTGRQLNSPLHF
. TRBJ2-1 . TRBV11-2 TGTGCCAGCAGCTCCGATTCTCCGTCCTACAATGAGCAGTTCTTC CASSSDSPSYNEQFF
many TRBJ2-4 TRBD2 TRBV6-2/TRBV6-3 TGTGCCAGTGGGGACTACCCAGTGGACATTCAGTACTTC CASGDYPVDIQYF
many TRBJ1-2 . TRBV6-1 TGTGCCGCTCGGCGGGATGGCTACACCTTC CAARRDGYTF
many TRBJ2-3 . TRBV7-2 TGTGCCAGCAGCTTGGCCAGTACAGATACGCAGTATTTT CASSLASTDTQYF
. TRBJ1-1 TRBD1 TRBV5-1 TGCGCCAGCAGCTTGGCCCAGGGGGCCGCTGAAGCTTTCTTT CASSLAQGAAEAFF
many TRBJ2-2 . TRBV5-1 TGCGCCAGCAGCCCGGCGATCGAAAAGGAACCCAAAAAGGGGAGGGAGCTGTTTTTT CASSPAIEKEPKKGRELFF
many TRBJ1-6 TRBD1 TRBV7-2 TGTGCCAGCAGCTTTGGGGGGACAGGTATTAATTCACCCCTCCACTTT CASSFGGTGINSPLHF